The 5 T cell receptor beta chains reported below all come from one sample, sequenced in a study of blood T cell repertoires in COVID-19. TCRdb's table, derived via immunoSEQ multiplex PCR, lists solely in-frame clones and lacks some. The profile shows about 330,000 clones, about 90% of them singletons. Sequences were obtained from peripheral blood. The receptor set was obtained from a man between 18 and 35 years old who had recovered from COVID-19.

This chain uses TRBV5-4 with TRBJ2-3, with TRBD2 matching 7 bases. After removal of 4 bases from V and 6 bases from J, the junction contained 11 bases not matched to a gene. Germline V CDR1 and CDR2: SGHNT, YYREEE (reference sequence). The CDR3 has 15 amino acids. The CDR3 region has the DNA TGTGCCAGCAGCCCTCAGAGCCCCGGGAGGGATACGCAGTATTTT. Translating gives CASSPQSPGRDTQYF.

This chain links TRBV6-5 with TRBJ2-7, with 9 bases aligning to TRBD2. The CDR3 length is 16 residues. Germline V CDR1 and CDR2: MNHEY, SVGAGI. Trimming at V came to 3 bases and at J to 4 bases, leaving 10 bases not matched to a gene. CDR3 sequence (DNA): TGTGCCAGCAGTTATGGAGAAACGACTAGCGGTTACGAGCAGTACTTC. Protein: CASSYGETTSGYEQYF.

The chain is built from TRBV25-1 and TRBJ1-1, with D perhaps TRBD1 (6 bases). This CDR3 has 15 amino acids. The V and J ends lost 1 base and 1 base respectively, with 10 bases between them. Looked up from germline, CDR1 is MGHDK and CDR2 is SYGVNS. The CDR3 sequence is CASSESTTGNTEAFF. The DNA of the CDR3 is TGTGCCAGCAGTGAATCGACGACAGGGAACACTGAAGCTTTCTTT.

J is TRBJ1-4 and V is TRBV5-6; 7 nucleotides align to TRBD1. CDR1 is SGHDT and CDR2 is YYEEEE in the germline V gene. Trimming at V came to 3 bases and at J to 8 bases, leaving 10 bases not matched to a gene. There are 15 residues in the CDR3. CDR3 sequence (DNA): TGTGCCAGCAGCTGGGGGACAGCCCAGGGGGAAAAACTGTTTTTT. Translating gives CASSWGTAQGEKLFF.

The chain couples TRBV6-5 to TRBJ1-2; the D gene is possibly TRBD1 (5 bases). The CDR3 has 15 amino acids. The V gene's germline CDR1 is MNHEY and CDR2 SVGAGI. V gave up 6 bases and J gave up 4 bases, with 18 bases separating them. The CDR3 DNA follows: TGTGCCAGCAGACCCCCATATGCAGGGCTCTATGGCTACACCTTC. It yields the protein CASRPPYAGLYGYTF.